This T cell receptor (beta chain) appears in the sequencing data of a study of T cells after yellow fever vaccination. TCRdb fed the 5' RACE reads into MiXCR, producing one record per CDR3 protein. The table shows more than 350,000 distinct CDR3 sequences, with roughly 12% occurring only once. This receptor was taken from a man aged 18 to 35 who received the YFV17D yellow fever vaccine. Sequencing used PBMCs, obtained on the day of the first yellow fever vaccination.

The CDR3 loop is CASSLGGISYNSPLHF. In DNA, the CDR3 is TGTGCCAGCAGCTTAGGGGGGATTAGTTATAATTCACCCCTCCACTTT. The chain combines TRBV7-2 with TRBJ1-6, with a tentative D call TRBD1 (5 bases). V was cut by 1 base and J by 4 bases, with 11 bases left in between. Per germline, CDR1 SGHTA and CDR2 FQGNSA. This CDR3 region has 16 residues.